Listed below are T cell receptor beta chains from one sample, sequenced in a study of blood T cell repertoires in COVID-19. Sequencing was performed with immunoSEQ multiplex PCR; in TCRdb, only in-frame clones are kept and a portion is missing. Altogether 150,000 to 200,000 clones are present, over 70% being singletons, with the ten largest covering roughly 4.9%. Sequencing input: PBMCs or T cells enriched from blood (not recorded which). The source of these receptors is a man between 65 and 85 years old who had been exposed to COVID-19. The CDR3 runs from the conserved cysteine through the conserved F or W. D genes are given only for firm matches. Not every row has a clone size; where given, it reads once, few, many or a size class.

d_call	j_call	clone_size	v_call	cdr3_aa	cdr3_nt
TRBD1	TRBJ1-2	NA	TRBV30	CAWSSDRVYGYTF	TGTGCCTGGAGCTCGGACAGGGTCTATGGCTACACCTTC
TRBD1	TRBJ1-2	NA	TRBV19	CASSNPGGALGGYTF	TGTGCCAGTAGTAATCCAGGGGGCGCGTTGGGAGGCTACACCTTC
TRBD1	TRBJ2-3	NA	TRBV9	CASSVGTGPPDTQYF	TGTGCCAGCAGCGTAGGGACAGGCCCCCCAGATACGCAGTATTTT
TRBD1	TRBJ2-7	NA	TRBV10-1	CASSHRQGYEQYF	TGCGCCAGCAGTCACAGACAGGGATACGAGCAGTACTTC
NA	TRBJ1-2	few	TRBV2	CASSAARSGYGYTF	TGTGCCAGCTCGGCCGCCCGGAGCGGCTATGGCTACACCTTC
NA	TRBJ2-3	NA	TRBV6-5	CASSRDFQLTDTQYF	TGTGCCAGCAGCCGGGACTTCCAACTAACAGATACGCAGTATTTT
NA	TRBJ2-3	NA	TRBV28	CASSLPPGHRTDTQYF	TGTGCCAGCAGTTTACCGCCGGGACATCGCACAGATACGCAGTATTTT
NA	TRBJ2-7	NA	TRBV29-1	CSAVGHYEQYF	TGCAGCGCCGTGGGCCACTACGAGCAGTACTTC
NA	TRBJ2-1	NA	TRBV23-1	CASTFVGPSYNEQFF	TGCGCCAGCACTTTCGTGGGGCCGAGCTACAATGAGCAGTTCTTC
NA	TRBJ1-2	NA	TRBV5-6	CASSLGTPGDGYTF	TGTGCCAGCAGCTTGGGAACCCCGGGAGATGGCTACACCTTC